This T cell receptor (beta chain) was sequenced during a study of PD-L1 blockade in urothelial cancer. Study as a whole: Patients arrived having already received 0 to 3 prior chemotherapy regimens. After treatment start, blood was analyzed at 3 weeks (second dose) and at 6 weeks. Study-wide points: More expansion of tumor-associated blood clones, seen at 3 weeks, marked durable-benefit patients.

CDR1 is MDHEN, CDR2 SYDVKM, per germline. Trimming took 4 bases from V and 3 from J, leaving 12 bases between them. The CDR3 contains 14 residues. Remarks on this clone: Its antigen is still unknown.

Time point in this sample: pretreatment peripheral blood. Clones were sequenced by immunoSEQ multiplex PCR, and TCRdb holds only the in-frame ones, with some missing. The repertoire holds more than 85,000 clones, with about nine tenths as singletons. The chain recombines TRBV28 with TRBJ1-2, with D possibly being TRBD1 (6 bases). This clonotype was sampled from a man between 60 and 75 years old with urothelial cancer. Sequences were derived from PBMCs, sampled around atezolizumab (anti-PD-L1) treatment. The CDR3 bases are TGTGCCAGCAGTTCGCTACAGGGTTACTATGGCTACACCTTC. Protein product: CASSSLQGYYGYTF.